This TCR beta chain was observed in a study of shared clonotypes between healthy human individuals. Points on this clone: The antigen remains unidentified.

CD8 cells regarded as naive lacked CD45RO, were positively chosen for CCR7, and omitted terminally differentiated effector memory CD45RA+ cells. The table came from immunoSEQ multiplex PCR; TCRdb's copy has only in-frame clones and leaves some out. The sample comprises 2 million or so clones, roughly 95% of which are singletons, and more than 0.95% rests with the top ten. Study conclusions and caveats: Clonotype sharing among donors was expected to depend on sequencing depth.

What was sequenced was naive CD8+ T cells sorted from blood. This sequence originates from a man aged 18 to 35 in good health.

The CDR3 here is CASNVGRGAPYNEQFF. In DNA form, the CDR3 reads TGTGCCAGCAACGTAGGCAGGGGGGCGCCTTACAATGAGCAGTTCTTC. V gene TRBV13 combines with J gene TRBJ2-1; a possible D gene is TRBD1 (7 bases). The CDR3 runs 16 residues. The germline V and J ends were trimmed by 7 bases and 4 bases, with 20 bases remaining between them. Germline values: CDR1 PRHDT, CDR2 FYEKMQ (reference sequence).